The present T cell receptor (beta chain) was sequenced within a study of Graves' ophthalmopathy and Graves' hyperthyroidism (dated by TCRdb to 2016 to 2019). As for the study more broadly: Peripheral blood was collected at initial diagnosis, before any treatment. Following sampling, methimazole starting at 30 mg daily was administered to hyperthyroidism patients, and high-dose intravenous methylprednisolone was administered to ophthalmopathy patients. An independent validation cohort comprised 18 hyperthyroidism patients and 15 to 17 patients who later progressed from hyperthyroidism to ophthalmopathy. TCR beta repertoire signatures were used to distinguish Graves' ophthalmopathy from Graves' hyperthyroidism and to predict progression to ophthalmopathy. To explore V-J signatures that distinguish ophthalmopathy from hyperthyroidism, a discovery set of more than 90 patients was enrolled, made up of around 40 with ophthalmopathy and 55 to 65 with stable hyperthyroidism. In total, approximately 130 blood samples were TCR-sequenced: fewer than 50 ophthalmopathy, some 75 hyperthyroidism and roughly 17 hyperthyroidism-to-ophthalmopathy patients. T-cell repertoires of thyroid tissue and blood were compared in five or six hyperthyroidism patients.

This clonotype was seen ten or more times. What this receptor recognizes is not known. No much larger clonotype is one base removed from it; base qualities were not supplied. Ophthalmopathy patients had moderately to severely active disease, Clinical Activity Score of at least 3, NOSPECS grade of at least 4, and disease duration under 3 months. Patients with other autoimmune diseases, uncontrolled infections, pregnancy or lactation were excluded from the study. Clinical symptoms, serum thyroxine, TRAb, thyroid ultrasound and orbital computed tomography were used for diagnosis. Using Ficoll-Paque density gradient centrifugation, PBMCs were isolated from about 9.4 ml of fresh peripheral blood. Total RNA was extracted using Trizol reagent, and RNA quality was checked on an Agilent 2100 Bioanalyzer. Reading the germline V gene (reference sequence) gives CDR1 SEHNR and CDR2 FQNEAQ. V is reduced by 6 bases and J by 0 bases, leaving a spacing of 5 bases between them. Including cysteine and phenylalanine, the CDR3 has 13 amino acids. Only CDR3 DNA remains: 39 bases, in frame from the first base.

Summary of the overall study and its limitations: Among expanded thyroid clonotypes with frequency above 0.001, most also showed up in blood, which suggests that blood repertoires may reflect the thyroid immune response. In validation, the model predicted ophthalmopathy progression with 70.59% sensitivity and roughly 78% specificity; 12 predicted patients were CT-confirmed with GO in a median of approximately six months. Sample size was not statistically predetermined, and group allocation was not concealed from the investigators. The 13-signature model separated ophthalmopathy from stable hyperthyroidism with 85% to 90% sensitivity and 81% to 82% specificity in cross-validation, and 80%/75% in the test set.

For repertoire sequencing, TCR beta CDR3 regions were amplified from RNA transcripts. A first-round RT-PCR used HTBI primers with the Qiagen OneStep RT-PCR kit, followed by a second-round multiplex PCR, size selection and purification. Libraries were sequenced on an Illumina HiSeq2000 using paired-end 100 bp reads. The study's processing was this. SOAPnuke was used for read processing, and reads with adapters, uncalled bases, a mean Phred below 15, or no exact constant-primer or identifier match were discarded. COPE v1.2.5 was used to merge the high-quality paired reads. Unique nucleotide sequences were defined as clonotypes and aligned to IMGT TRB V, D and J references using MiTCR v1.1. Only V-J combinations with frequency above 0.0001 were analysed, covering approximately 99% of repertoires. For each V-J combination, a TCR clonal expansion and chaos score was defined as the ratio of F50 clonal expansion to chaos observed in the TCRdist matrix. Welch's t-statistics and random forest were used to reduce features to approximately 13 V-J combinations, which were fed into a naive Bayes classifier. Thyroid-blood repertoire similarity was quantified with the Morisita-Horn index. TCRdb reanalyzed the raw reads on its own, using fastp at Q25 for trimming and MiXCR for clone calling, and kept in-frame beta chains. Rows are unified per CDR3 protein, each entry keeping the most common DNA and genes. TCRdb's processing, not the study's, gives the V and J calls here. This sample comprises almost 750,000 distinct CDR3 sequences, approximately 40% of them detected only once. The ten largest account for approximately 43% of the sample.

The chain uses TRBV7-9 and TRBJ2-2; the D gene identity is not certain. The source material was peripheral blood. This clonotype originated in an adult man with Graves' ophthalmopathy. The CDR3 region has the sequence CASRSSNTGELFF. The nucleotide sequence is TGTGCCAGCAGGTCTTCGAACACCGGGGAGCTGTTTTTT.